What follows are 19 T cell receptor beta chains derived from one specimen sequenced in a study of shared clonotypes between healthy human individuals. TCRdb keeps only in-frame clones here, not all; method: immunoSEQ multiplex PCR. The sample has about 490,000 clones; around 78% are singletons. The sample comprised PBMCs. The origin of the receptors is a woman between 40 and 50 years old in good health. Some clones in this sample may be carry-over from other donors' samples.

The chain links TRBV30 to TRBJ1-4, with no clear D. Germline CDR1 and CDR2: GTSNPN and SVGIG (reference sequence). The CDR3 has 15 amino acids. The V end was cut by 0 bases, the J end by 0 bases, with 8 bases between. The CDR3 loop is CAWSVATTTNEKLFF. For the CDR3, the DNA is TGTGCCTGGAGTGTAGCCACCACAACTAATGAAAAACTGTTTTTT.

The chain joins TRBV11-2 to TRBJ2-2; D is unresolved. V was cut by 4 bases and J by 3 bases, with 6 bases left in between. The CDR3 extends over 13 amino acids. The germline V gene has CDR1 SGHAT and CDR2 FQNNGV. As DNA, the CDR3 is TGTGCCAGCAGCTCGCGATACACCGGGGAGCTGTTTTTT. Translated, it gives CASSSRYTGELFF.

CDR3 residues: CASSGRDRGRSNYEQYF. CDR3 nucleotides: TGTGCCAGCAGTGGCCGGGACAGGGGGCGTTCCAACTACGAGCAGTACTTC. The chain employs TRBV5-4 and TRBJ2-7, with TRBD1 matching over 12 bases. CDR1 SGHNT and CDR2 YYREEE come from the germline V gene (reference sequence). The CDR3 spans 17 residues. Trimming removed 5 bases from V and 3 bases from J; junction bases left unmatched: 12.

The chain couples TRBV19 to TRBJ2-5, with TRBD1 matching over 8 bases. The J segment lost 0 bases and the V segment lost 6 bases, leaving 3 bases of the junction unmatched. Germline V gene data show CDR1 as LNHDA and CDR2 as SQIVND (reference sequence). This CDR3 is built from 14 residues. CDR3 sequence: CASRPTGDQETQYF. The CDR3 region has the DNA TGTGCCAGTAGGCCGACAGGGGACCAAGAGACCCAGTACTTC.

This clone was detected only a few times. The V call is TRBV2, the J call TRBJ2-3; unclear D gene. The CDR3 runs to 14 residues. CDR1 and CDR2 from the germline V gene are SNHLY and FYNNEI. Trimming pared 6 bases from V and 2 bases from J, leaving 12 bases between. The CDR3 sequence is CASSPTGSTDTQYF. For the CDR3, the DNA is TGTGCCAGCAGCCCGACCGGATCCACAGATACGCAGTATTTT. The full variable domain, with the rest looked up from reference TRBV2 and TRBJ2-3, is EPEVTQTPSHQVTQMGQEVILRCVPISNHLYFYWYRQILGQKVEFLVSFYNNEISEKSEIFDDQFSVERPDGSNFTLKIRSTKLEDSAMYFCASSPTGSTDTQYFGPGTRLTVL.

The rearrangement uses TRBV5-4 and TRBJ2-1, with 13 bases identical to TRBD2. The CDR3 covers 16 residues. J gave up 9 bases and V 1 base, and 7 bases lay outside the gene matches. The germline V gene encodes CDR1 SGHNT and CDR2 YYREEE (reference sequence). CDR3 region: CASSLPGLAGASEQFF. The CDR3 DNA follows: TGTGCCAGCAGCTTGCCCGGACTAGCGGGAGCGAGTGAGCAGTTCTTC.

The chain recombines TRBV9 with TRBJ2-1, with no clear D. Germline values: CDR1 SGDLS, CDR2 YYNGEE. V was cut by 9 bases and J by 0 bases, with 13 bases left in between. This CDR3 spans 14 amino acids. This CDR3 is CATRPLSSYNEQFF. Here the CDR3 DNA reads TGTGCCACAAGACCGCTGAGCTCCTACAATGAGCAGTTCTTC.

The gene calls are TRBV29-1 and TRBJ1-2; TRBD1 might be the D (6 bases). CDR3 length equals 12 residues. V was shortened by 3 bases and J by 8 bases, with 13 bases between the two germline ends. Per germline, CDR1 SQVTM and CDR2 ANQGSEA. The CDR3 spells CSVEGQGYGYTF. DNA of the CDR3: TGCAGCGTTGAGGGGCAGGGGTACGGCTACACCTTC.

V is TRBV30 and J is TRBJ2-5; 7 nucleotides align to TRBD2. The V gene's germline CDR1 is GTSNPN and CDR2 SVGIG (reference sequence). The CDR3 is 16 residues long. V lost 4 bases and J lost 7; bases outside the gene matches: 18. The DNA of the CDR3 is TGTGCCTGGAAGACGGCTCGCCTAGCGGCCAAAGGGACCCAGTACTTC. Translation gives CAWKTARLAAKGTQYF.

The chain joins TRBV29-1 to TRBJ2-3; 7 nucleotides align to TRBD1. Trimming took 7 bases from V and 3 from J; bases not matched to a gene: 7. The CDR3 length is 13 residues. The germline CDR1 and CDR2 sequences are SQVTM and ANQGSEA. The CDR3 nucleotides read TGCAGCGAACGCCGGGACAGAACAGATACGCAGTATTTT. As protein: CSERRDRTDTQYF.

The chain uses TRBV30 and TRBJ1-2, with D hard to call. This CDR3 has 12 amino acids. The V gene lost 4 bases and the J gene lost 0 bases, with 6 bases spanning the gap. Germline CDR1 reads GTSNPN; CDR2 reads SVGIG (reference sequence). As DNA, the CDR3 is TGTGCCTGGAATGCAGCTAACTATGGCTACACCTTC. Encoded protein: CAWNAANYGYTF. Full variable domain (rest looked up from reference TRBV30 and TRBJ1-2): SQTIHQWPATLVQPVGSPLSLECTVEGTSNPNLYWYRQAAGRGLQLLFYSVGIGQISSEVPQNLSASRPQDRQFILSSKKLLLSDSGFYLCAWNAANYGYTFGSGTRLTVV.

The chain has TRBV19 and TRBJ2-3; D unresolved. The CDR3 has 13 amino acids. Germline assignment: CDR1 LNHDA and CDR2 SQIVND (reference sequence). The V end was cut by 3 bases, the J end by 2 bases, with 6 bases between. CDR3 protein: CASSMFHTDTQYF. The CDR3 DNA reads TGTGCCAGTAGTATGTTCCACACAGATACGCAGTATTTT.

CDR3 DNA: TGCGCCAGCAGCTTGGCCGGACATGAGCAGTTCTTC. Translating it yields CASSLAGHEQFF. This chain joins TRBV5-1 and TRBJ2-1; D call uncertain. Trimming cost V 0 bases and J 8 bases, with 6 bases left between them. The CDR3 sequence is 12 residues long. Germline assignment: CDR1 SGHRS and CDR2 YFSETQ.

The rearrangement links TRBV28 to TRBJ1-5; 7 bases line up with TRBD1. V lost 7 bases and J lost 4; bases outside the gene matches: 10. CDR1 and CDR2 (germline): MDHEN, SYDVKM. This CDR3 has 15 amino acids. The CDR3 DNA is TGTGCCAGCACTAGGACAGGCCCTCTTAATCAGCCCCAGCATTTT. Protein: CASTRTGPLNQPQHF. The full variable domain, with the rest looked up from reference TRBV28 and TRBJ1-5, is DVKVTQSSRYLVKRTGEKVFLECVQDMDHENMFWYRQDPGLGLRLIYFSYDVKMKEKGDIPEGYSVSREKKERFSLILESASTNQTSMYLCASTRTGPLNQPQHFGDGTRLSIL.

This CDR3 is CASSLGVTSYEQYF. The CDR3 DNA sequence: TGTGCCAGCAGCTTAGGAGTCACTAGCTACGAGCAGTACTTC. The rearrangement links TRBV13 to TRBJ2-7; possible D gene TRBD2, 5 bases. The CDR3 is made up of 14 amino acids. CDR1 PRHDT and CDR2 FYEKMQ come from the germline V gene (reference sequence). The V end lost 0 bases, the J end lost 3 bases, and 9 bases lay between the germline ends.

V is TRBV5-1 and J is TRBJ2-5; TRBD2 agrees at 10 bases. V was clipped by 0 bases and J by 3 bases; unmatched bases: 2. The V gene's germline CDR1 is SGHRS and CDR2 YFSETQ. CDR3 size: 15 residues. The CDR3 reads CASSLGLAGEETQYF. In DNA form, the CDR3 reads TGCGCCAGCAGCTTGGGGCTAGCGGGAGAAGAGACCCAGTACTTC.

This clone was picked up one time. V usage is TRBV4-2 and J usage is TRBJ2-1; TRBD2 matches 9 bases. Germline V CDR1 and CDR2: LGHNA, YNFKEQ. The CDR3 is made up of 17 amino acids. Trimming cost V 1 base and J 4 bases; bases outside gene matches: 8. CDR3 residues: CASSQGSGLATYNEQFF. In DNA, the CDR3 is TGTGCCAGCAGCCAAGGGAGCGGACTAGCGACATACAATGAGCAGTTCTTC.

The genes are TRBV7-2 and TRBJ2-3; the match to TRBD2 covers 10 bases. CDR3 length equals 15 residues. Trimming at V came to 5 bases and at J to 1 base, leaving 3 bases not matched to a gene. Germline V gives CDR1 SGHTA, CDR2 FQGNSA. The CDR3 nucleotides are TGTGCCAGCAGCAATCTAGCGGGAGGCACAGATACGCAGTATTTT. Its protein product is CASSNLAGGTDTQYF. Complete variable domain (other parts from reference TRBV7-2 and TRBJ2-3): GAGVSQSPSNKVTEKGKDVELRCDPISGHTALYWYRQSLGQGLEFLIYFQGNSAPDKSGLPSDRFSAERTGGSVSTLTIQRTQQEDSAVYLCASSNLAGGTDTQYFGPGTRLTVL.

The chain joins TRBV4-1 to TRBJ2-1; TRBD1 is a possible D gene (5 bases). V was clipped by 1 base and J by 7 bases, with 14 bases between them. The CDR3 is 15 amino acids. Germline lookup yields CDR1 MGHRA and CDR2 YSYEKL. CDR3 DNA sequence: TGCGCCAGCAGCCAAGGTTCGGTCAGGGTTAATGAGCAGTTCTTC. Amino acids: CASSQGSVRVNEQFF.